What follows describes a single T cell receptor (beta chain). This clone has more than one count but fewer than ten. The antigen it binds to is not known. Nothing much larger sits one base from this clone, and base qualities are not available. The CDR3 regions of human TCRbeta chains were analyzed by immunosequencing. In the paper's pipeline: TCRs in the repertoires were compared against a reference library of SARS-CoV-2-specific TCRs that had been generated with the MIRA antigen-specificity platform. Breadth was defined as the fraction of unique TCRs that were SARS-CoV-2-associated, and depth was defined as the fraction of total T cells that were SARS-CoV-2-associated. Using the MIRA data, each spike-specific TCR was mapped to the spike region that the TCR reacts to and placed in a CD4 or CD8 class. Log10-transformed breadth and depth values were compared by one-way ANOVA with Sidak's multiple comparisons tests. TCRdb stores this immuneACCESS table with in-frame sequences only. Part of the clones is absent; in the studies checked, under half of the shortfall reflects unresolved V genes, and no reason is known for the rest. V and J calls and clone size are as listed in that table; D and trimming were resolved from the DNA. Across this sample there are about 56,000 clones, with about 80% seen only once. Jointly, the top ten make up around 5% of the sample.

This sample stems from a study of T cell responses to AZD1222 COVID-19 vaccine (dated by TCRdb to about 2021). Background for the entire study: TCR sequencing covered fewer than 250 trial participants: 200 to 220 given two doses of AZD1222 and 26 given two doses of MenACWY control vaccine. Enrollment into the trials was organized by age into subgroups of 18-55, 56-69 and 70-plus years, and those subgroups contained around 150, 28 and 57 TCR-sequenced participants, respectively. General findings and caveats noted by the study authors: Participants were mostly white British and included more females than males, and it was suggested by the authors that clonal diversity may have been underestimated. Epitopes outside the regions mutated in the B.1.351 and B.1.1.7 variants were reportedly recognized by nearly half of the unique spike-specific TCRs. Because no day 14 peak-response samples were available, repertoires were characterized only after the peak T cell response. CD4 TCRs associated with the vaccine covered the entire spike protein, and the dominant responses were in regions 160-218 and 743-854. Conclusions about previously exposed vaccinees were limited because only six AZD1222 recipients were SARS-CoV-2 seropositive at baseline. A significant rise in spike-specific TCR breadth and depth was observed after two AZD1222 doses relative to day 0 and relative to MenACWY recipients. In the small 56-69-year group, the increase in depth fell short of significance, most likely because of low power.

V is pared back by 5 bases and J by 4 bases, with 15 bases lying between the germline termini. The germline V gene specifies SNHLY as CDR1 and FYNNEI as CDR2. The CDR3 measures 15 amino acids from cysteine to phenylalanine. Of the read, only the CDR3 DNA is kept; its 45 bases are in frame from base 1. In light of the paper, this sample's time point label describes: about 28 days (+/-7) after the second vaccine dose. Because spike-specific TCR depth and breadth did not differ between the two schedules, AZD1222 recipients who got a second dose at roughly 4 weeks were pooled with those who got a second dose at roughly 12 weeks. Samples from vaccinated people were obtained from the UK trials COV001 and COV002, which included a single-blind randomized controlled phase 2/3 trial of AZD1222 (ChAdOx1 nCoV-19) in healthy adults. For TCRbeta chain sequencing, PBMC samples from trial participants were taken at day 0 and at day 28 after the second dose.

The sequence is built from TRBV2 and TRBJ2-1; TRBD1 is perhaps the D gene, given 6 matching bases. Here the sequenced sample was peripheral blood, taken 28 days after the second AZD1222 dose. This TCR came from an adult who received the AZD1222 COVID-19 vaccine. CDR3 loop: CASSYEGQRYNEQFF. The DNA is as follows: TGTGCCAGCAGTTATGAAGGACAGAGATACAATGAGCAGTTCTTC.